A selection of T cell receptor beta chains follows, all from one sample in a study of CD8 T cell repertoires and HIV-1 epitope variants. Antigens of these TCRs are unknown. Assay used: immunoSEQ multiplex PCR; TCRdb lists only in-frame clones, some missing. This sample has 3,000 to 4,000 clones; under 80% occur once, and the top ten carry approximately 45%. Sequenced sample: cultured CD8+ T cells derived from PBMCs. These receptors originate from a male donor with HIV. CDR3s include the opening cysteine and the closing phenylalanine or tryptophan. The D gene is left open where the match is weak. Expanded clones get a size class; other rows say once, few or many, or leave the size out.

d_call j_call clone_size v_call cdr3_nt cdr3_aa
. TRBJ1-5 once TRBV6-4 TGCCCCACGAGGGAAGTGGTATTATGTAGCAATCAGCCCCAGCATTTT CPTREVVLCSNQPQHF
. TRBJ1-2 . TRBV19 TGTGCCAGTAGTAGTTACATCTATGGCTACACCTTC CASSSYIYGYTF
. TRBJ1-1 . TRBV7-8 TGTGCCAGCAGCTTTCAGGGCTCCACTGAAGCTTTCTTT CASSFQGSTEAFF
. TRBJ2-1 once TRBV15 TGTGCCACCAGCACAAAAGCGGCAGACAATGAGCAGTTCTTC CATSTKAADNEQFF
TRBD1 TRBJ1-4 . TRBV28 TGTGCCAGCAGTTTAAACTCTGGAGGGGGCGGTGAAAAACTGTTTTTT CASSLNSGGGGEKLFF
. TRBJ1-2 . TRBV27 TGTGCCAGCAGTTTAACACCGGAAGCTAACTATGGCTACACCTTC CASSLTPEANYGYTF
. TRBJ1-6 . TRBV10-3 TGTGCCACCGGGGACGAAGGAGGCGCCTATAATTCACCCCTCCACTTT CATGDEGGAYNSPLHF
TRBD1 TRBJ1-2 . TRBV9 TGTGCCAGCAACCAGGGGGCTTATGGCTACACCTTC CASNQGAYGYTF
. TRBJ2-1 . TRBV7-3 TGTGCCAGCAGCCTTACCCGGAGCTCCTACAATGAGCAGTTCTTC CASSLTRSSYNEQFF
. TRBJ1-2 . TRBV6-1 TGTGCCAGCAGTGATGAGGGGTACGGCTACTATGGCTACACCTTC CASSDEGYGYYGYTF
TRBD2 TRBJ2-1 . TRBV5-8 TGTGCCAGCAGCGCTCACATTTTAGGACTAGCAGGGAATGAGCAGTTCTTC CASSAHILGLAGNEQFF
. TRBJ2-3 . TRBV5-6 TGTGCCAGCAGCCCAACCCGGGACAACACAGATACGCAGTATTTT CASSPTRDNTDTQYF
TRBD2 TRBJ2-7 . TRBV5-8 TGTGCCAGCAGCTTGGGGCGGGGGGCCAGGCAGTACTTC CASSLGRGARQYF
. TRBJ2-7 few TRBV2 TGTGCCAGCAGGGACTACGAGCAGTACTTC CASRDYEQYF
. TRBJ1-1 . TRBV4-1 TGCGCCAGCAGCCCTCCAAACACTGAAGCTTTCTTT CASSPPNTEAFF
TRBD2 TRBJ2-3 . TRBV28 TGTGCCAGCAAAGGGGGACTAGCGGGAGTACTCCGAGGGGATACGCAGTATTTT CASKGGLAGVLRGDTQYF
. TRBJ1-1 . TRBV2 TGTGCCAGCAACGAGGATGGGGTGTACACTGAAGCTTTCTTT CASNEDGVYTEAFF
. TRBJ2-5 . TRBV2 TGTGCCAGCAGTGATCCGGACAGCGCTTGGGGGACCCAGTACTTC CASSDPDSAWGTQYF
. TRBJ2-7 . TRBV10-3 TGTGCCATCAGTGGGGACGACTCCTACGAGCAGTACTTC CAISGDDSYEQYF
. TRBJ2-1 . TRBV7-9 TGTGCCAGCAGCTTGGACGGCTACAATGAGCAGTTCTTC CASSLDGYNEQFF
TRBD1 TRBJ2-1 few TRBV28 TGTGCCAGCAGTTTATCACAGGGGATATCCTACAATGAGCAGTTCTTC CASSLSQGISYNEQFF
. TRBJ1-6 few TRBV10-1 TGCGCCAGCAGTGACAAGGAGGCCAGGGATAATTCACCCCTCCACTTT CASSDKEARDNSPLHF
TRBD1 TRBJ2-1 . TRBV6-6 TGTGCCAGCAGTTACCGACAGGGCGAATACAATGAGCAGTTCTTC CASSYRQGEYNEQFF
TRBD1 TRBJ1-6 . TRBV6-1 TGTGCCAGCAGTACCTGGACAGGGGATAATTCACCCCTCCACTTT CASSTWTGDNSPLHF
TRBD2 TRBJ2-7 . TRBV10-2 TGCGCCAGCAGTGAGTCCGGACTAGACTTCGGCGAGCAGTACTTC CASSESGLDFGEQYF
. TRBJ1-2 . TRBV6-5 TGTGCCAGCAGTTTTGGCACCCCCGATGGCTACACCTTC CASSFGTPDGYTF
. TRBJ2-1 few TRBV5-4 TGTGCCAGCAGCCAAAATAGCGTTGTTGAGCAGTTCTTC CASSQNSVVEQFF
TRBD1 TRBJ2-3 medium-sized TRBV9 TGTGCCAGCAGCGCCATACAGGGGCCTCCCTTCACAGATACGCAGTATTTT CASSAIQGPPFTDTQYF
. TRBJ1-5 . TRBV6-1 TGTGCCAGCAGTGCATCCGGGGGGAGGAATCAGCCCCAGCATTTT CASSASGGRNQPQHF
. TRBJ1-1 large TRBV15 TGTGCCACCAGCAGAGATAGGGCGCCAAACACTGAAGCTTTCTTT CATSRDRAPNTEAFF
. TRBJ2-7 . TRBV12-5 TGTGCTAGTGGTTTAGATGGCAGCTACGAGCAGTACTTC CASGLDGSYEQYF
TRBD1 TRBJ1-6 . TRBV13 TGTGCCAGCAGCACGACCGGGACAGGGTATTCACCCCTCCACTTT CASSTTGTGYSPLHF
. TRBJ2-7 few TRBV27 TGTGCCAGCAGTTTGGTGGCGGGTGCCCTCGAGCAGTACTTC CASSLVAGALEQYF
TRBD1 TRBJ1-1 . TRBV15 TGTGCCACCAGCAGGTCCCGTGGGACAGATGAAGCTTTCTTT CATSRSRGTDEAFF
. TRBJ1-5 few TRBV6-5 TGTGCCAGCAGTTACGACCCCCGCAATCAGCCCCAGCATTTT CASSYDPRNQPQHF
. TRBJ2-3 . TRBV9 TGTGCCAGCAGCGCTTCAGGGGATACGCAGTATTTT CASSASGDTQYF
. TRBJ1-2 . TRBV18 TGTGCCAGCTCACCACTCGTAGGAGGGGCTGGAGACTATGGCTACACCTTC CASSPLVGGAGDYGYTF
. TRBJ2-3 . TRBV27 TGTGCCAGCAGTTGGAGCACAGATACGCAGTATTTT CASSWSTDTQYF
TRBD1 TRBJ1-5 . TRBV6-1 TGTGCCAGCAGCCTTCCGACAGGGCAAAATCAGCCCCAGCATTTT CASSLPTGQNQPQHF
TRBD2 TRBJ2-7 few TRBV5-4 TGTGCCAGCAGCTTGGGCGGGGGGAACAACGAGCAGTACTTC CASSLGGGNNEQYF
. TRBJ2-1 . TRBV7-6 TGTGCCAGCAGCCCGGCCTCCAATGAGCAGTTCTTC CASSPASNEQFF
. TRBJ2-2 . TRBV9 TGTGCCAGCAGCTCAGGGGGGGACACCGGGGAGCTGTTTTTT CASSSGGDTGELFF
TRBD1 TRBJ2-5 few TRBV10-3 TGTGCCATCAGTGACCCCGGACAGGGGGCCGGGGAGACCCAGTACTTC CAISDPGQGAGETQYF